The following is a T cell receptor (beta chain) sequence with its context. This CDR3 has 15 residues. Germline V gives CDR1 KGHDR, CDR2 SFDVKD. Trimming took 5 bases from V and 4 from J; bases not matched to a gene: 4. An expansion of CD8+CD57+ cells by flow cytometry had been shown in patients chosen for sequencing. Every patient was diagnosed with severe acquired aplastic anemia. TCR beta VDJ and CDR3 profiling used genomic DNA as template. TCRdb itself ran the reads through MiXCR, one entry per CDR3 protein. The sample consists of approximately 190,000 distinct CDR3 sequences, 40% to 50% of them appearing once. The data were taken from a study of CD8+CD57+ T cells in acquired aplastic anemia. Study in general: Mean DNA quantity obtained from sorted CD4+ and CD8+ cells was 3 to 4 ug.

The source of this sequence is a human donor with aplastic anemia. This chain uses TRBV24-1 with TRBJ2-5, with TRBD2 matching 12 bases. Sequencing input: sorted CD4+, CD8+, or CD8+CD57+ T cells (not recorded which) from PBMCs. Written as DNA, the CDR3 is TGTGCCACCAGTGTGACTAGCGGGAGTGGAGAGACCCAGTACTTC. Protein sequence: CATSVTSGSGETQYF.